This note documents a single T cell receptor beta chain sequence. What it binds is not known. The junction does not match germline at one end; this may be a read error. Time point indicated: newly diagnosed GD, antithyroid drugs for less than 3 months. RNA from PBMCs was the source of the TCR library. Construction of the TCR beta libraries employed iRepertoire HTBI primers in conjunction with Arm-PCR of CDR3 regions. TCRdb independently ran MiXCR on the multiplex PCR reads; one entry per CDR3 protein. Among about 540,000 distinct CDR3 sequences, about 14% were seen once, and the ten largest hold about 10%. The CDR3 contains 16 residues. Per the germline V gene, CDR1 is SGHRS and CDR2 is YFSETQ. This sample was taken from a study of regulatory T cells in long-lasting Graves disease. Overall study findings and caveats: Repertoires from persistent disease leaned toward TRBV28, TRBJ1-2 and TRBJ2-5.

These data were likewise used in another study, on T cells in Graves' hyperthyroidism and ophthalmopathy. As reported in that work: Patients aged 18 to 65 had newly diagnosed hyperthyroidism lasting under 2 months. Diagnoses rested on clinical symptoms, serum thyroxine and TRAb, thyroid ultrasound and orbital computed tomography. The TCR CDR3 first-round RT-PCR relied on the HTBI primer set.

Source: peripheral blood mononuclear cells (PBMCs), taken at new diagnosis, from a patient treated with antithyroid drugs. V gene TRBV5-1 combines with J gene TRBJ2-3; 10 nucleotides align to TRBD2. The origin of this receptor is a man in his thirties or forties with Graves disease. The CDR3 protein is CASSVVVAGGTNTQYF. The DNA of the CDR3 is TGTGCCAGCAGCGTAGTGGTAGCGGGAGGAACAAATACGCAGTATTTT.